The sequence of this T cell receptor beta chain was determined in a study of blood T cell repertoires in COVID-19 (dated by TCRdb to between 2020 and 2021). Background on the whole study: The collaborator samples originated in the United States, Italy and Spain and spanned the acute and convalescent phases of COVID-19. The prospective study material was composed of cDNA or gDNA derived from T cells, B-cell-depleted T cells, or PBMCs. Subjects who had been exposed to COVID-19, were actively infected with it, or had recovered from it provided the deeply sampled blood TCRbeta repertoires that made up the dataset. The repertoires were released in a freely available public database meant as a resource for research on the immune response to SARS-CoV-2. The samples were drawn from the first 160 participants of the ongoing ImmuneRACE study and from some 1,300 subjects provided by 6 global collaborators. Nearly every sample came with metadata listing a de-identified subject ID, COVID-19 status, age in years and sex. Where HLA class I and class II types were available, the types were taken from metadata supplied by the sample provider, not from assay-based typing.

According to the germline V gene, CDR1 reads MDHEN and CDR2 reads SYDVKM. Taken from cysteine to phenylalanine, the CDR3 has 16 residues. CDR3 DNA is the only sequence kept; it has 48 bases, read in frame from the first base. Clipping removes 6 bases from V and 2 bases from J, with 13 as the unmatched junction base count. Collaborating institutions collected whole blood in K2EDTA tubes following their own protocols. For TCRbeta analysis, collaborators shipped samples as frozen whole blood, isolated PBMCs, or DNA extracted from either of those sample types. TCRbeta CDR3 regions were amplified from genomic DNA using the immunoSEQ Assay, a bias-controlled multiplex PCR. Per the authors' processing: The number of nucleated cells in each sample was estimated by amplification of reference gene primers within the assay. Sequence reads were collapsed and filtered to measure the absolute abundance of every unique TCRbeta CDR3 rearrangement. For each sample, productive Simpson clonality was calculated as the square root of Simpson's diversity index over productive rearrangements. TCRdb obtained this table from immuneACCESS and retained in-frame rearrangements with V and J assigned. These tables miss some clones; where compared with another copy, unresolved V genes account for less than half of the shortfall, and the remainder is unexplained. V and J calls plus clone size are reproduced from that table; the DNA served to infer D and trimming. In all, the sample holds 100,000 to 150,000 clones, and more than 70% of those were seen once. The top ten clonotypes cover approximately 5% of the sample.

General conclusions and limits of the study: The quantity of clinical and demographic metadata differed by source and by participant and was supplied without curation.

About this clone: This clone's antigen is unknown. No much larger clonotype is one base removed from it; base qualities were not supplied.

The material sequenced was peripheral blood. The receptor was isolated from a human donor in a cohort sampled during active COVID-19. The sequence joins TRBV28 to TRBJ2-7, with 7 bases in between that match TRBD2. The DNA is TGTGCCAGCAGAGCCACCGGGGGGATAGGGGCCTACGAGCAGTACTTC. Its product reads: CASRATGGIGAYEQYF.